The 19 T cell receptor beta chains below come from one sample, sequenced in a study of cytomegalovirus exposure and HLA in healthy donors. Primers included in the PCR were 60 Vbeta and 13 Jbeta primers. The protocol was immunoSEQ multiplex PCR, while the TCRdb copy is restricted to in-frame clones and leaves out a portion. The data hold over 150,000 clones, with roughly 80% observed a single time. Sequenced sample: PBMCs. These receptor sequences come from a man aged 25-40 years in good health and CMV-seronegative.

The gene calls are TRBV13 and TRBJ1-2; possible D gene TRBD1, 5 bases. V gave up 5 bases and J gave up 7 bases, with 14 bases separating them. CDR3 length equals 13 residues. Germline V gene lookup returns CDR1 PRHDT and CDR2 FYEKMQ (reference sequence). CDR3 sequence (DNA): TGTGCCAGCAGCGCTGCGGCGGGGGGTGGCTACACCTTC. Amino acids: CASSAAAGGGYTF. The variable domain in full, completed from reference TRBV13 and TRBJ1-2, reads AAGVIQSPRHLIKEKRETATLKCYPIPRHDTVYWYQQGPGQDPQFLISFYEKMQSDKGSIPDRFSAQQFSDYHSELNMSSLELGDSALYFCASSAAAGGGYTFGSGTRLTVV.

This chain uses TRBV14 with TRBJ2-7; D ambiguous. V lost 2 bases, J lost 7 bases, and 9 bases lay in between. CDR1 is SGHDN and CDR2 is FVKESK in the germline V gene. This CDR3 spans 12 amino acids. The CDR3 loop is CASSQSRVEQYF. In DNA form, the CDR3 reads TGTGCCAGCAGCCAAAGCCGTGTGGAGCAGTACTTC.

The V call is TRBV19, the J call TRBJ1-5, with D perhaps matching TRBD1 (6 bases). V was pared by 4 bases and J by 3 bases, with 16 bases between. The CDR3 contains 16 residues. Germline V CDR1 and CDR2: LNHDA, SQIVND (reference sequence). CDR3 bases: TGTGCCAGTAGTACCACCATAGACAGGCTCAATCAGCCCCAGCATTTT. Translating it yields CASSTTIDRLNQPQHF.

The chain carries TRBV4-3 and TRBJ2-3; TRBD2 matches at 8 bases. The CDR3 is made up of 16 amino acids. Trimming took 1 base from V and 8 from J; bases not matched to a gene: 11. The germline CDR1 and CDR2 sequences are LGHNA and YSLEER. The CDR3 nucleotides are TGCGCCAGCAGCCAAGTTACCGGGGGGGCGGGGAGTACGCAGTATTTT. Amino acid sequence: CASSQVTGGAGSTQYF.

The V gene is TRBV18, the J gene TRBJ2-5; tentatively, D is TRBD2 (6 bases). In germline, CDR1 is KGHSH, CDR2 LQKENI. The CDR3 length is 20 residues. V lost 3 bases and J lost 5, with 31 bases in between. The CDR3: CASSPSYSRGGPLDSETQYF. For the CDR3, the DNA is TGTGCCAGCTCACCTTCTTATTCACGGGGAGGACCGTTGGATAGTGAGACCCAGTACTTC.

The chain uses TRBV28 and TRBJ2-2, with 7 bases lining up with TRBD1. The J segment lost 5 bases and the V segment lost 6 bases, leaving 9 bases of the junction unmatched. The CDR3 consists of 15 residues. Looked up from germline, CDR1 is MDHEN and CDR2 is SYDVKM. The CDR3 protein is CASRATGAGTGELFF. For the CDR3, the DNA is TGTGCCAGCAGAGCAACAGGGGCCGGGACCGGGGAGCTGTTTTTT.

V usage is TRBV19 and J usage is TRBJ2-5, with 11 nucleotides matching TRBD1. Unmatched junction bases numbered 4, after V lost 9 bases and J lost 4 bases. CDR3 length equals 13 residues. Germline lookup yields CDR1 LNHDA and CDR2 SQIVND (reference sequence). CDR3 nucleotides: TGTGCCAGCGGACAGGGGGCGAGAGAGACCCAGTACTTC. Protein sequence: CASGQGARETQYF. Together with reference TRBV19 and TRBJ2-5, the CDR3 gives the full variable domain: DGGITQSPKYLFRKEGQNVTLSCEQNLNHDAMYWYRQDPGQGLRLIYYSQIVNDFQKGDIAEGYSVSREKKESFPLTVTSAQKNPTAFYLCASGQGARETQYFGPGTRLLVL.

This clone was seen a few times. The chain uses TRBV9 and TRBJ1-1; D is perhaps TRBD1 (5 bases). Per the germline V gene, CDR1 is SGDLS and CDR2 is YYNGEE. Trimming pared 0 bases from V and 3 bases from J, leaving 9 bases between. The CDR3 runs to 14 residues. CDR3 protein: CASSVAIRDTEAFF. DNA of the CDR3: TGTGCCAGCAGCGTAGCAATCAGGGACACTGAAGCTTTCTTT.

The chain employs TRBV6-5 and TRBJ1-1; possibly TRBD1 for D (6 bases). Germline-derived CDR1 and CDR2 are MNHEY and SVGAGI. V was trimmed by 2 bases and J by 3 bases, leaving 10 bases between them. CDR3 length equals 14 residues. The CDR3 DNA sequence: TGTGCCAGCAGTTACGAGGGGGGGTACACTGAAGCTTTCTTT. Translation: CASSYEGGYTEAFF.

The chain combines TRBV18 with TRBJ1-4; a possible D gene is TRBD1 (5 bases). This CDR3 comprises 17 residues. CDR1 is KGHSH, CDR2 LQKENI, per germline. Trimming shortened V by 5 bases and J by 0 bases, and 16 bases separated the two germline ends. CDR3 protein: CASSSAPGRATNEKLFF. CDR3 sequence (DNA): TGTGCCAGCTCAAGCGCACCGGGCAGGGCAACTAATGAAAAACTGTTTTTT.

This chain uses TRBV6-5 with TRBJ1-1, with 8 bases aligning to TRBD1. Losses at the gene ends were 2 bases for V and 2 bases for J; bases not matched to a gene: 7. Germline assignment: CDR1 MNHEY and CDR2 SVGAGI. This CDR3 contains 16 residues. CDR3 in DNA: TGTGCCAGCAGTTACGGACCGACAGGGGCTAACACTGAAGCTTTCTTT. As protein: CASSYGPTGANTEAFF.

This clone was observed a few times. J is TRBJ1-5 and V is TRBV6-6; D is possibly TRBD1 (5 bases). Trimming removed 8 bases from V and 4 bases from J, with 12 bases in between. Germline CDR1 reads MNHNY; CDR2 reads SVGAGI (reference sequence). The length of the CDR3 is 13 residues. CDR3: CASGGGRNQPQHF. CDR3 nucleotide sequence: TGTGCCAGCGGGGGGGGGAGGAATCAGCCCCAGCATTTT.

The rearrangement uses TRBV7-3 and TRBJ2-1; D is possibly TRBD2 (5 bases). This CDR3 is built from 14 residues. The V gene's germline CDR1 is SGHTA and CDR2 FQGTGA. Trimming shortened V by 3 bases and J by 7 bases, and 13 bases separated the two germline ends. The CDR3 region is CASSLLPGGNEQFF. As DNA, the CDR3 is TGTGCCAGCAGCTTGTTGCCTGGCGGGAATGAGCAGTTCTTC.

The genes are TRBV19 and TRBJ2-7; 10 bases fit TRBD1. The V segment lost 8 bases and the J segment 7 bases; nucleotides outside the gene matches: 11. This CDR3 has 14 residues. Per germline, CDR1 LNHDA and CDR2 SQIVND (reference sequence). The CDR3 region is CASFSGTGVGEQYF. The CDR3 coding sequence is TGTGCCAGTTTTTCCGGGACAGGGGTTGGAGAGCAGTACTTC.

This rearrangement joins TRBV15 to TRBJ2-1; 7 nucleotides agree with TRBD2. Germline loops: CDR1 LNHNV, CDR2 YYDKDF (reference sequence). The CDR3 runs 13 residues. Trimming cost V 7 bases and J 6 bases; bases outside gene matches: 6. CDR3 in DNA: TGTGCCACCAATCCCGGGGGGTCCAATGAGCAGTTCTTC. Its protein product is CATNPGGSNEQFF.

This rearrangement joins TRBV6-5 to TRBJ1-1, with D maybe TRBD1 (5 bases). Trimming took 2 bases from V and 0 from J, leaving 7 bases between them. Per germline, CDR1 MNHEY and CDR2 SVGAGI. There are 14 residues in the CDR3. The CDR3 bases are TGTGCCAGCAGTTACCGGGACTTGAACACTGAAGCTTTCTTT. This gives the protein CASSYRDLNTEAFF.

The chain carries TRBV7-9 and TRBJ1-3; D gene unclear. Looked up from germline, CDR1 is SEHNR and CDR2 is FQNEAQ (reference sequence). The CDR3 loop spans 17 amino acids. The V end lost 2 bases, the J end lost 0 bases, and 14 bases lay between the germline ends. CDR3 in amino acids: CASSLPLTVLSGNTIYF. CDR3 sequence (DNA): TGTGCCAGCAGCTTACCTTTAACAGTACTCTCTGGAAACACCATATATTTT.

The V call is TRBV5-8, the J call TRBJ2-1, with 16 nucleotides matching TRBD2. J gave up 7 bases and V 4 bases, and 11 bases lay outside the gene matches. CDR1 is SGHTS and CDR2 is YDEGEE in the germline V gene. The CDR3 consists of 18 residues. As DNA, the CDR3 is TGTGCCAGCAGCCCCTTGGGACTAGCGGGAGGGGGCCGGAATGAGCAGTTCTTC. This translates into CASSPLGLAGGGRNEQFF.

CDR3 DNA: TGTGCCAGCTCACCCCTAGGGGCGGAGGGCACTGAAGCTTTCTTT. Encoded protein: CASSPLGAEGTEAFF. The genes are TRBV18 and TRBJ1-1; possibly TRBD1 for D (5 bases). The V and J ends lost 3 bases and 4 bases respectively, with 15 bases between them. Germline lookup yields CDR1 KGHSH and CDR2 LQKENI. The CDR3 is 15 residues long. Drawing the rest from reference TRBV18 and TRBJ1-1, the complete variable domain is NAGVMQNPRHLVRRRGQEARLRCSPMKGHSHVYWYRQLPEEGLKFMVYLQKENIIDESGMPKERFSAEFPKEGPSILRIQQVVRGDSAAYFCASSPLGAEGTEAFFGQGTRLTVV.